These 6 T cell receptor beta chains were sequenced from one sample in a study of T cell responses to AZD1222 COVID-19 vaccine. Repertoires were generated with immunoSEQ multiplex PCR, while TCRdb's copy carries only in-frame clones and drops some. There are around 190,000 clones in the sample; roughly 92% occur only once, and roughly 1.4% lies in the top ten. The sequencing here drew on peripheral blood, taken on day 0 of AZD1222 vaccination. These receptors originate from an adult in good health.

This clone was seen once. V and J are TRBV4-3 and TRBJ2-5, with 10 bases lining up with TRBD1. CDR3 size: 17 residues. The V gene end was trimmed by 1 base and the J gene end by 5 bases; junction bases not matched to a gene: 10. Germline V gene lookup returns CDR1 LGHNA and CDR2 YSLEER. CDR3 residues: CASSQAAAPGQGETQYF. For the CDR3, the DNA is TGCGCCAGCAGCCAAGCCGCTGCACCGGGACAGGGGGAGACCCAGTACTTC.

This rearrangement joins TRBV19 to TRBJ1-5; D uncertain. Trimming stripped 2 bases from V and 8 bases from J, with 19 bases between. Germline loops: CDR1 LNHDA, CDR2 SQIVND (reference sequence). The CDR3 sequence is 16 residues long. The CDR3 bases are TGTGCCAGTAGTATATTCCGGACCGCAAGCATGGAGCCCCAGCATTTT. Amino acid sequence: CASSIFRTASMEPQHF.

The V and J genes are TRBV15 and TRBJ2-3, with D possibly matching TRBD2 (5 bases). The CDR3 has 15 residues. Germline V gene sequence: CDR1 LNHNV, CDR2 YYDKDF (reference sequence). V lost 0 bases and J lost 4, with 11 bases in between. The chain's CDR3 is CATSRDVAEADTQYF. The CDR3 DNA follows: TGTGCCACCAGCAGAGATGTGGCGGAGGCAGATACGCAGTATTTT.

CDR3 bases: TGTGCCAGCAGCCGACAGTTGAGCACTGAAGCTTTCTTT. The encoded protein is CASSRQLSTEAFF. This sequence joins TRBV7-8 and TRBJ1-1; a weak D match, TRBD1 (5 bases). The CDR3 contains 13 residues. V lost 5 bases and J 4 bases, leaving 11 bases between the germline ends. CDR1 and CDR2 from the germline V gene are SGHVS and FQNEAQ.

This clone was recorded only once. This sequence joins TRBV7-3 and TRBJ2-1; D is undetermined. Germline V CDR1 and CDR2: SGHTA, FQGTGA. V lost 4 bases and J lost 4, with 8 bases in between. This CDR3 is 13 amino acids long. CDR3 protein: CASSSPGYNEQFF. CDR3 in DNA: TGTGCCAGCAGCTCGCCGGGTTACAATGAGCAGTTCTTC.

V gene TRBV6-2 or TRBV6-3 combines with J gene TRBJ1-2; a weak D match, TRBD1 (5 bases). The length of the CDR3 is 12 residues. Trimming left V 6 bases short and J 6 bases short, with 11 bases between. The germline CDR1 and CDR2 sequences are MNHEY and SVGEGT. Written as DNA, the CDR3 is TGTGCCAGCAGCTCCGGGGCCCATGGCTACACCTTC. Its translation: CASSSGAHGYTF.